These 30 T cell receptor beta chains came from one sample sequenced in a study of response to subunit inactivated influenza vaccine. MiXCR, run by TCRdb on the RT-PCR reads, gives a single entry per CDR3 protein. The sample includes 540,000 or so distinct CDR3 sequences, approximately 13% seen only once; the top ten take over 10%. The sample was PBMCs from blood, taken more than 35 days after vaccination. The origin of the receptors is a man in his forties or fifties who received an inactivated influenza vaccine.

This clonotype has a handful of counts. The chain links TRBV29-1 to TRBJ1-2, with 9 positions matching TRBD1. This CDR3 has 14 amino acids. The ends lost 7 bases at V and 2 bases at J; junction bases unmatched: 8. The germline gives CDR1 SQVTM, CDR2 ANQGSEA. The CDR3 spells CSAQRQGGNYGYTF. DNA of the CDR3: TGCAGCGCCCAGAGACAGGGGGGGAACTATGGCTACACCTTC.

V gene TRBV12-3 or TRBV12-4 combines with J gene TRBJ1-4, with a tentative D call TRBD1 (5 bases). The CDR3 extends over 14 amino acids. The ends were cut back, 5 bases at V and 12 bases at J, with 19 bases in the middle. The CDR3 loop reads CASSAYQTEEELFF. As DNA, the CDR3 is TGTGCCAGCAGTGCCTACCAGACAGAGGAGGAACTGTTTTTT.

This clonotype was recorded at least ten times. This chain joins TRBV7-9 and TRBJ1-2; TRBD1 matches 7 bases. CDR3 length: 13 residues. Germline V gene sequence: CDR1 SEHNR, CDR2 FQNEAQ (reference sequence). Germline trimming cut 5 bases from V and 2 bases from J; bases unmatched to any gene: 2. CDR3 sequence (DNA): TGTGCCAGCAGCGCAGGGGGGAACTATGGCTACACCTTC. It is translated as CASSAGGNYGYTF.

This clonotype was observed a few times. This CDR3 is CASSQGWGRNQPQHF. CDR3 sequence (DNA): TGCGCCAGCAGCCAAGGGTGGGGGCGGAATCAGCCCCAGCATTTT. The rearrangement links TRBV4-3 to TRBJ1-5; D is perhaps TRBD1 (6 bases). The ends were cut back, 1 base at V and 4 bases at J, with 11 bases in the middle. The germline gives CDR1 LGHNA, CDR2 YSLEER. This CDR3 is built from 15 residues.

This clonotype showed up just a few times. The chain combines TRBV12-3 or TRBV12-4 with TRBJ1-5; possible D gene TRBD1, 6 bases. V lost 3 bases and J 6 bases, leaving 12 bases between the germline ends. There are 14 residues in the CDR3. As DNA, the CDR3 is TGTGCCAGCAGTTTCACAGGGATCAGTCAGCCCCAGCATTTT. It specifies CASSFTGISQPQHF.

There are a few counts of this clonotype. The chain carries TRBV20-1 and TRBJ2-3; no clear D gene. The CDR3 has 15 residues. Germline CDR1 and CDR2: DFQATT and SNEGSKA (reference sequence). V lost 6 bases to trimming and J lost 1 base, with 17 bases between them. This chain's CDR3 is CSAAFRRWGTDTQYF. Here the CDR3 DNA reads TGCAGTGCGGCGTTCCGGCGGTGGGGCACAGATACGCAGTATTTT.

V gene TRBV7-2 combines with J gene TRBJ1-5; D uncertain. CDR1 is SGHTA, CDR2 FQGNSA, per germline. Trimming removed 1 base from V and 3 bases from J, with 10 bases in between. This CDR3 has 15 residues. This CDR3 reads CASSLDWGSNQPQHF. The CDR3 nucleotides read TGTGCCAGCAGCTTAGACTGGGGTTCCAATCAGCCCCAGCATTTT. Using reference TRBV7-2 and TRBJ1-5 for the parts outside the CDR3, the full variable domain is GAGVSQSPSNKVTEKGKDVELRCDPISGHTALYWYRQSLGQGLEFLIYFQGNSAPDKSGLPSDRFSAERTGGSVSTLTIQRTQQEDSAVYLCASSLDWGSNQPQHFGDGTRLSIL.

This clonotype was found a few times. V is TRBV7-2 and J is TRBJ2-5; 13 positions agree with TRBD2. CDR1 and CDR2 (germline): SGHTA, FQGNSA. CDR3 length: 17 residues. The V gene end was trimmed by 5 bases and the J gene end by 4 bases; junction bases not matched to a gene: 10. CDR3 bases: TGTGCCAGCAGCGCGTCCACTAGCGGGAGGGCCACAGAGACCCAGTACTTC. Its translation: CASSASTSGRATETQYF.

This clonotype occurred a few times. DNA of the CDR3: TGTGCCAGCATCCTTAGCGGGGGCCTCAACACCGGGGAGCTGTTTTTT. Its protein is CASILSGGLNTGELFF. The J gene is TRBJ2-2, the V gene TRBV6-1, with 9 bases aligning to TRBD2. Looked up from germline, CDR1 is MNHNS and CDR2 is SASEGT. J was trimmed by 2 bases and V by 7 bases; bases with no gene match: 8. The CDR3 covers 16 residues.

This clonotype showed up many times. This CDR3 is CASSPPSSAAEQFF. CDR3 in DNA: TGTGCCAGCTCACCACCCAGTTCCGCAGCTGAGCAGTTCTTC. The chain couples TRBV18 to TRBJ2-1; D ambiguous. The CDR3 loop spans 14 amino acids. Germline V gives CDR1 KGHSH, CDR2 LQKENI. V was shortened by 0 bases and J by 9 bases, with 12 bases between the two germline ends. Combining the CDR3 with reference TRBV18 and TRBJ2-1 gives the whole variable domain NAGVMQNPRHLVRRRGQEARLRCSPMKGHSHVYWYRQLPEEGLKFMVYLQKENIIDESGMPKERFSAEFPKEGPSILRIQQVVRGDSAAYFCASSPPSSAAEQFFGPGTRLTVL.

The J gene is TRBJ2-1, the V gene TRBV20-1; D unresolved. Germline CDR1 reads DFQATT; CDR2 reads SNEGSKA (reference sequence). Trimming cost V 1 base and J 6 bases, with 19 bases left between them. The CDR3 spans 16 residues. Here the CDR3 reads CSARGVGRRTANEQFF. The CDR3 nucleotides are TGCAGTGCTAGAGGTGTTGGGCGACGTACAGCCAATGAGCAGTTCTTC.

The chain recombines TRBV6-1 with TRBJ2-7; D may be TRBD2 (6 bases). CDR3 size: 14 residues. Germline CDR1 MNHNS, CDR2 SASEGT. Trimming shortened V by 6 bases and J by 0 bases, and 12 bases separated the two germline ends. In DNA form, the CDR3 reads TGTGCCAGCAGGAGGGACTTTAGCTCCTACGAGCAGTACTTC. Translation: CASRRDFSSYEQYF.

This clonotype was seen ten or more times. The chain joins TRBV6-5 to TRBJ1-4; D perhaps matches TRBD1 (6 bases). V was trimmed by 0 bases and J by 8 bases, leaving 13 bases between them. The CDR3 extends over 15 amino acids. Germline values: CDR1 MNHEY, CDR2 SVGAGI. In DNA, the CDR3 is TGTGCCAGCAGTTACTCGGGGGGGGGCTCAGAAAAACTGTTTTTT. Amino acid sequence: CASSYSGGGSEKLFF.

In this sample, this clonotype turned up many times. J is TRBJ2-7 and V is TRBV27; D is undetermined. CDR1 and CDR2 from the germline V gene are MNHEY and SMNVEV (reference sequence). The ends were cut back, 1 base at V and 5 bases at J, with 12 bases in the middle. This CDR3 has 14 amino acids. The CDR3 is CASSLLAVPDEQYF. In DNA form, the CDR3 reads TGTGCCAGCAGTTTATTGGCTGTACCGGACGAGCAGTACTTC.

The genes are TRBV12-3 or TRBV12-4 and TRBJ2-7; tentative D call: TRBD1 (5 bases). CDR3 length equals 14 residues. V lost 6 bases to trimming and J lost 1 base, with 13 bases between them. The CDR3 here is CASRPDMVSYEQYF. The CDR3 DNA sequence: TGTGCCAGCAGGCCGGACATGGTGTCCTACGAGCAGTACTTC.

This clonotype was found a few times. An end of the junction does not agree with germline; a read error may underlie this. This sequence joins TRBV28 and TRBJ2-1; D possibly corresponds to TRBD2 (6 bases). Looked up from germline, CDR1 is MDHEN and CDR2 is SYDVKM. The CDR3 length is 12 residues. CDR3 bases: TGTGCCAGCGCAAGCGGGTACAATGACCAGTTCTTC. It is translated as CASASGYNDQFF.

The chain employs TRBV4-1 and TRBJ2-1; D unclear. The V gene's germline CDR1 is MGHRA and CDR2 YSYEKL. This CDR3 is 14 amino acids long. Trimming pared 0 bases from V and 8 bases from J, leaving 11 bases between. The CDR3 DNA reads as TGCGCCAGCAGCCAAGATCGCCTAAACTATGAGCAGTTCTTC. This gives the protein CASSQDRLNYEQFF.

The chain recombines TRBV4-1 with TRBJ2-3; 9 bases fit TRBD1. CDR3 length: 15 residues. Per the germline V gene, CDR1 is MGHRA and CDR2 is YSYEKL. V gave up 1 base and J gave up 7 bases; unmatched junction bases: 6. CDR3 sequence: CASSQVGTGSNTQYF. The CDR3 coding sequence is TGCGCCAGCAGCCAAGTTGGGACAGGGAGCAATACGCAGTATTTT.

In its sample, this clonotype was seen a few times. The CDR3 region is CSARGTGSGANVLTF. DNA of the CDR3: TGCAGTGCTAGAGGTACAGGTTCGGGGGCCAACGTCCTGACTTTC. The V call is TRBV20-1, the J call TRBJ2-6, with D tentatively TRBD1 (5 bases). CDR1 and CDR2 from the germline V gene are DFQATT and SNEGSKA (reference sequence). CDR3 length equals 15 residues. Trimming shortened V by 1 base and J by 4 bases, and 11 bases separated the two germline ends.

This clonotype came up many times. The rearrangement uses TRBV12-3 or TRBV12-4 and TRBJ1-1; D gene uncertain. Trimming took 5 bases from V and 4 from J, leaving 14 bases between them. This CDR3 comprises 14 residues. CDR3 residues: CASSTPGKATEAFF. The CDR3 DNA sequence: TGTGCCAGCAGTACCCCGGGGAAGGCCACTGAAGCTTTCTTT.

This clonotype was seen many times. V is TRBV28 and J is TRBJ1-2; weak D call: TRBD1 (5 bases). With 3 bases removed from V and 4 bases from J, the gap between germline ends came to 12 bases. In germline, CDR1 is MDHEN, CDR2 SYDVKM. The CDR3 runs to 14 residues. The CDR3 here is CASSFGPGTYGYTF. The CDR3 nucleotides read TGTGCCAGCAGTTTTGGGCCGGGGACCTATGGCTACACCTTC.

The table lists this clonotype with a few counts. This clone may be a read error of a much larger clone one base away. The chain is built from TRBV20-1 and TRBJ1-4; 8 bases fit TRBD1. There are 16 residues in the CDR3. CDR1 DFQATT and CDR2 SNEGSKA come from the germline V gene (reference sequence). The CDR3 here is CCATGQGREVNEKLFF. The DNA for the CDR3 is TGCTGTGCTACCGGACAGGGCCGCGAAGTGAATGAAAAACTGTTTTTT.

This rearrangement joins TRBV29-1 to TRBJ2-1, with D possibly TRBD2 on 6 matching bases. The CDR3 covers 12 residues. Per the germline V gene, CDR1 is SQVTM and CDR2 is ANQGSEA. V lost 8 bases to trimming and J lost 8 bases, with 16 bases between them. This CDR3 reads CSSLHQRDEQFF. The CDR3, as DNA: TGCAGCTCATTGCACCAGCGGGATGAGCAGTTCTTC.

The chain is built from TRBV27 and TRBJ2-7; TRBD2 agrees at 11 bases. There are 16 residues in the CDR3. CDR1 is MNHEY and CDR2 is SMNVEV in the germline V gene (reference sequence). V shed 6 bases and J 6 bases; nucleotides not matched to a gene: 13. CDR3 sequence: CASRLIRLAGKGEQYF. In nucleotides, the CDR3 is TGTGCCAGCAGACTTATCAGACTAGCGGGAAAAGGCGAGCAGTACTTC.

This clonotype has just a few counts. The chain is built from TRBV6-1 and TRBJ2-3, with a possible D match to TRBD2 (6 bases). The CDR3 loop spans 14 amino acids. Trimming shortened V by 9 bases and J by 0 bases, and 13 bases separated the two germline ends. Germline lookup yields CDR1 MNHNS and CDR2 SASEGT. DNA for the CDR3: TGTGCCAGTTGGGCGGGGTTTAGCACAGATACGCAGTATTTT. Translating gives CASWAGFSTDTQYF.

This clonotype has more than one count but fewer than ten. The rearrangement links TRBV11-2 to TRBJ2-7; 8 bases are a match to TRBD1. The V and J ends lost 9 bases and 6 bases, in that order; junction bases with no gene match: 10. The V gene's germline CDR1 is SGHAT and CDR2 FQNNGV. CDR3 length: 13 amino acids. The CDR3: CASSQAGGSEQYF. Written as DNA, the CDR3 is TGTGCCAGTTCCCAGGCAGGGGGCTCCGAGCAGTACTTC. Full variable domain (rest looked up from reference TRBV11-2 and TRBJ2-7): EAGVAQSPRYKIIEKRQSVAFWCNPISGHATLYWYQQILGQGPKLLIQFQNNGVVDDSQLPKDRFSAERLKGVDSTLKIQPAKLEDSAVYLCASSQAGGSEQYFGPGTRLTVT.

Comment on this clonotype: An end of the junction differs from the germline gene, which may be a read error. The rearrangement links TRBV9 to TRBJ2-3; 7 nucleotides align to TRBD2. Germline V gene lookup returns CDR1 SGDLS and CDR2 YYNGEE. CDR3 length: 15 amino acids. CDR3 in amino acids: CAGSVAGSFTDTQYF. CDR3 bases: TGTGCCGGCAGCGTAGCGGGTAGTTTTACAGATACGCAGTATTTT.

This chain links TRBV7-2 with TRBJ1-1; the D is unclear. V was pared by 5 bases and J by 1 base, with 17 bases between. The CDR3 sequence is 16 residues long. The germline CDR1 and CDR2 sequences are SGHTA and FQGNSA. CDR3 in DNA: TGTGCCAGCAGCCCCCAGTCCACAAGGTCGAACACTGAAGCTTTCTTT. Translated: CASSPQSTRSNTEAFF.

In nucleotides, the CDR3 is TGCGCCAGCAGCCAAGGGACAGCAACTGAAAAACTGTTTTTT. Translation gives CASSQGTATEKLFF. The V and J genes are TRBV4-3 and TRBJ1-4; perhaps TRBD1 as D (6 bases). Trimming took 1 base from V and 7 from J, leaving 10 bases between them. CDR3 size: 14 residues. Germline V gives CDR1 LGHNA, CDR2 YSLEER.

V usage is TRBV7-9 and J usage is TRBJ2-7; no clear D gene. The CDR3 length is 15 residues. Germline V gene lookup returns CDR1 SEHNR and CDR2 FQNEAQ (reference sequence). Trimming removed 1 base at V and 2 bases at J, with 12 bases between. The CDR3 DNA reads TGTGCCAGCAGCTTAGGGACGGGCATTGCCTACGAGCAGTACTTC. It yields the protein CASSLGTGIAYEQYF. The variable domain in full, completed from reference TRBV7-9 and TRBJ2-7, reads DTGVSQNPRHKITKRGQNVTFRCDPISEHNRLYWYRQTLGQGPEFLTYFQNEAQLEKSRLLSDRFSAERPKGSFSTLEIQRTEQGDSAMYLCASSLGTGIAYEQYFGPGTRLTVT.